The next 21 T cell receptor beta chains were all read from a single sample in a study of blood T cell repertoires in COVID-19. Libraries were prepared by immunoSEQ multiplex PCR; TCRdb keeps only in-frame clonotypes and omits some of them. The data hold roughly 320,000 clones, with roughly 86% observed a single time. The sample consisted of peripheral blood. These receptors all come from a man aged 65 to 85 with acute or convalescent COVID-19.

CDR3 bases: TGTGCCAGCAGCCCGAATTCTGGGAGCGGCGAGCAGTACTTC. This encodes CASSPNSGSGEQYF. The rearrangement links TRBV11-3 to TRBJ2-7, with D possibly matching TRBD2 (5 bases). V lost 5 bases and J 6 bases, leaving 17 bases between the germline ends. The CDR3 is made up of 14 amino acids. Germline V CDR1 and CDR2: SGHNT, YENEEA.

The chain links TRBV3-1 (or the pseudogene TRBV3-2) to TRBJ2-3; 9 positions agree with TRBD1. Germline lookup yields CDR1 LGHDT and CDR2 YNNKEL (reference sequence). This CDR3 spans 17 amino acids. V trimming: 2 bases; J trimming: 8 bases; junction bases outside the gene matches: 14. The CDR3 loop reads CASSQKITGQGFVTQYF. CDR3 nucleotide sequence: TGTGCCAGCAGCCAAAAAATTACTGGACAGGGGTTCGTTACGCAGTATTTT.

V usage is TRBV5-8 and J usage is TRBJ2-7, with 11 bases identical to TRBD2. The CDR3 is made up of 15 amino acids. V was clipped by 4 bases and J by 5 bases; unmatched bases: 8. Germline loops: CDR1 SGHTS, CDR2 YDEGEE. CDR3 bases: TGTGCCAGCAGCGCTCTTGGACTAGCGGGTAACGAGCAGTACTTC. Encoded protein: CASSALGLAGNEQYF.

The CDR3 DNA reads as TGTGCCAGCTCAGACAGCAAATCCGGGGGAGGTACTGAAGCTTTCTTT. Translated, it gives CASSDSKSGGGTEAFF. V and J are TRBV18 and TRBJ1-1, with a tentative D call TRBD1 (5 bases). The V end lost 5 bases, the J end lost 5 bases, and 21 bases lay between the germline ends. CDR3 length: 16 residues. CDR1 KGHSH and CDR2 LQKENI come from the germline V gene.

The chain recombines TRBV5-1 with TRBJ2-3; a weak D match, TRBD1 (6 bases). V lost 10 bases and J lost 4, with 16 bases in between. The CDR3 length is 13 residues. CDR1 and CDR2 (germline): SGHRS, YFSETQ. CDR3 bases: TGCGCCGGGCGGTCGGACAGCGCAGATACGCAGTATTTT. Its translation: CAGRSDSADTQYF. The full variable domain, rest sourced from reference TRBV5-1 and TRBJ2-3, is KAGVTQTPRYLIKTRGQQVTLSCSPISGHRSVSWYQQTPGQGLQFLFEYFSETQRNKGNFPGRFSGRQFSNSRSEMNVSTLELGDSALYLCAGRSDSADTQYFGPGTRLTVL.

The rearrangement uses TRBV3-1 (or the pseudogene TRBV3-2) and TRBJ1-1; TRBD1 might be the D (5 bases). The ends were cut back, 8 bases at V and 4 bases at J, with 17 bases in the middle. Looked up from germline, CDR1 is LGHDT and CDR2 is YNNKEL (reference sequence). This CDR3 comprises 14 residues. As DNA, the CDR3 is TGTGCCAGCGCTCCCCAGGGTATGGGCACTGAAGCTTTCTTT. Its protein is CASAPQGMGTEAFF.

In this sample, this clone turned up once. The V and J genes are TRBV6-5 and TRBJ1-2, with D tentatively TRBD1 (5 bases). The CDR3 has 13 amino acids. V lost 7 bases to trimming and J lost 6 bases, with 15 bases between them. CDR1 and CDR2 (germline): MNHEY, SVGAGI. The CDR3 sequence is CASTRQPFNGYTF. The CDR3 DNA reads TGTGCCAGCACCCGACAGCCCTTTAATGGCTACACCTTC.

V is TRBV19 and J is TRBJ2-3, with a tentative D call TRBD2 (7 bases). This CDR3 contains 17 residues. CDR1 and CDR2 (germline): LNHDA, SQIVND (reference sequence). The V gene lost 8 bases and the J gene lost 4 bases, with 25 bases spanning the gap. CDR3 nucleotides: TGTGCCAGTGCCCCGGGGGGCGCCATTAGGTATGCAGATACGCAGTATTTT. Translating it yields CASAPGGAIRYADTQYF.

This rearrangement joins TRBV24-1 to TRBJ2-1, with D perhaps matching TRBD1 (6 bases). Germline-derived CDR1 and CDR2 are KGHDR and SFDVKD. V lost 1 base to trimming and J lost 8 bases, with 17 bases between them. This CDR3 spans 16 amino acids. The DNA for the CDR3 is TGTGCCACCAGTGATTTACAGGGAAGGCCCACCGATGAGCAGTTCTTC. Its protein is CATSDLQGRPTDEQFF.

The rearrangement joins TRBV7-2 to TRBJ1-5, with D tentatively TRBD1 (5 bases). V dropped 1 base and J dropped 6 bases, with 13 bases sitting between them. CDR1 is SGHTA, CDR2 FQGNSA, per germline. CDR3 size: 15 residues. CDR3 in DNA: TGTGCCAGCAGCTTAGTTGGGACTTCCGGTCAGCCCCAGCATTTT. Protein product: CASSLVGTSGQPQHF.

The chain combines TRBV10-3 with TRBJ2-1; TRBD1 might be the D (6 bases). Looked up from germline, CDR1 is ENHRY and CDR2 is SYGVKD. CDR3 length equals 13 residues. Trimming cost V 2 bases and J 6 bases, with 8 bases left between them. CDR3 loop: CAISEGQSNEQFF. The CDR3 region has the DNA TGTGCCATCAGTGAGGGACAGTCCAATGAGCAGTTCTTC.

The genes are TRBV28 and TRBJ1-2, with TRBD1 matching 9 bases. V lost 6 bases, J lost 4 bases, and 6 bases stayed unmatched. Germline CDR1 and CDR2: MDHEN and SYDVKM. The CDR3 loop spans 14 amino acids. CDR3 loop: CASRTGQGRYGYTF. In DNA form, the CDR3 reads TGTGCCAGCAGAACGGGACAGGGACGCTATGGCTACACCTTC.

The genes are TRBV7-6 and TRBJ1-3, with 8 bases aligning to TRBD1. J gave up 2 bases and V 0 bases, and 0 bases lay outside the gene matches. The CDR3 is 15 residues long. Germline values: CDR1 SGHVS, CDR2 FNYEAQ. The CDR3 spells CASSLATGAGNTIYF. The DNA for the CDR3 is TGTGCCAGCAGCTTAGCGACAGGGGCTGGAAACACCATATATTTT.

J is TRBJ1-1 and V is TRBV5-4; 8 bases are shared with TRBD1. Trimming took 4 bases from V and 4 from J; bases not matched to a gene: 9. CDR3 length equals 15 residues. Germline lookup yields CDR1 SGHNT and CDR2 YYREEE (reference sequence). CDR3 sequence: CASSTGTGQATEAFF. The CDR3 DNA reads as TGTGCCAGCAGCACAGGGACGGGACAGGCCACTGAAGCTTTCTTT.

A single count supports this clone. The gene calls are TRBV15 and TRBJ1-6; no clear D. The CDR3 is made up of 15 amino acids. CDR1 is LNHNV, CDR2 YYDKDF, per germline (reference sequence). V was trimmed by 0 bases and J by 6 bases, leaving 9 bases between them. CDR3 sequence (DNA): TGTGCCACCAGCAGAGATGGAGTTGGTAATTCACCCCTCCACTTT. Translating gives CATSRDGVGNSPLHF.

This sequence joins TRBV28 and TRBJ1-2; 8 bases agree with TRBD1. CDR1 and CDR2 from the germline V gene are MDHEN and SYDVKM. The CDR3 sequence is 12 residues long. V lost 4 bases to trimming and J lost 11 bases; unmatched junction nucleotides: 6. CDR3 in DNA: TGTGCCAGCAGTTCTCCGGGACAGGCTTACACCTTC. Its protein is CASSSPGQAYTF.

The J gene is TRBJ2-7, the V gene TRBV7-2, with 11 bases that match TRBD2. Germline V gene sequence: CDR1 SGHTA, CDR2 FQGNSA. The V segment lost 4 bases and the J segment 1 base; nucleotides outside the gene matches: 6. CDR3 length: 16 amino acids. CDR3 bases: TGTGCCAGCAGCTATCGTAGCGGGAGGGATTCCTACGAGCAGTACTTC. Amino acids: CASSYRSGRDSYEQYF.

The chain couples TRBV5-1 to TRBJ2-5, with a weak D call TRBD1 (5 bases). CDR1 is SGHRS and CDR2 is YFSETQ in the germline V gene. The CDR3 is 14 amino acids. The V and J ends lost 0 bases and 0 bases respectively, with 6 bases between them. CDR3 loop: CASSLGQYQETQYF. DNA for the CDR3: TGCGCCAGCAGCTTGGGACAGTACCAAGAGACCCAGTACTTC. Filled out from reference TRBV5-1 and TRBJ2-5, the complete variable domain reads KAGVTQTPRYLIKTRGQQVTLSCSPISGHRSVSWYQQTPGQGLQFLFEYFSETQRNKGNFPGRFSGRQFSNSRSEMNVSTLELGDSALYLCASSLGQYQETQYFGPGTRLLVL.

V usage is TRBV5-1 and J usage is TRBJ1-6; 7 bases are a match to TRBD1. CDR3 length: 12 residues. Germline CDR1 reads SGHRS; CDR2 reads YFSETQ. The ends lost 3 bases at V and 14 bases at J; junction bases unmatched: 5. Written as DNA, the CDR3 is TGCGCCAGCAGCTCAGGGGGAACGGCCCTCCACTTT. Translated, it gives CASSSGGTALHF. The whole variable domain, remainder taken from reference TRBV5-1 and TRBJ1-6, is KAGVTQTPRYLIKTRGQQVTLSCSPISGHRSVSWYQQTPGQGLQFLFEYFSETQRNKGNFPGRFSGRQFSNSRSEMNVSTLELGDSALYLCASSSGGTALHFGNGTRLTVT.

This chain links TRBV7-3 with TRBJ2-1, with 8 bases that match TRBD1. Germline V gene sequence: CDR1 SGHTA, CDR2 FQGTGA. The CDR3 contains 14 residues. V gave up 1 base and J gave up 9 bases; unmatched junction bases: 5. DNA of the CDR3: TGTGCCAGCAGCTTAAGCGCAGGGGGCAGTGAGCAGTTCTTC. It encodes CASSLSAGGSEQFF.

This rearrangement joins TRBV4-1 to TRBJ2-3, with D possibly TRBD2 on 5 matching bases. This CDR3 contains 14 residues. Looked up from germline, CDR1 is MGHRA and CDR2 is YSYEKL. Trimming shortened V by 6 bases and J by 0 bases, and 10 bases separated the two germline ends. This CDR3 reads CASSGSGSTDTQYF. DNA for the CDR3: TGCGCCAGCAGTGGAAGCGGTAGCACAGATACGCAGTATTTT.